Each of the 7 T cell receptor beta chains below was sequenced from the same sample in a study of T cells expressing NK-cell markers. From its re-call of the 5' RACE reads, TCRdb lists each CDR3 protein once, without DNA. The sample holds 200,000 to 300,000 distinct CDR3 sequences. The sequenced material came from blood T cells: a sorted CD56 or NKG2C T cell subset, CD4+ or CD8+ T cells, or bulk PBMC T cells (not recorded which). These receptors were taken from a young man in good health.

The chain links TRBV6-1 to TRBJ2-3; the TRBD1 assignment by TCRdb is unverifiable without DNA. This CDR3 spans 17 amino acids. Germline-derived CDR1 and CDR2 are MNHNS and SASEGT. The CDR3 here is CASRTSTGKGSTDTQYF.

The chain uses TRBV10-3 and TRBJ2-3; TCRdb calls TRBD2, which cannot be checked without DNA. The germline CDR1 and CDR2 sequences are ENHRY and SYGVKD. There are 14 residues in the CDR3. Here the CDR3 reads CAIQGAGVADTQYF.

The CDR3 sequence is CASSLIRGRTYNEQFF. This chain joins TRBV7-9 and TRBJ2-1. The CDR3 runs 16 residues. Germline CDR1 and CDR2: SEHNR and FQNEAQ (reference sequence).

The chain recombines TRBV7-2 with TRBJ2-3. Germline values: CDR1 SGHTA, CDR2 FQGNSA. This CDR3 comprises 16 residues. The CDR3 region is CASSLVVTASTDTQYF.

Here the CDR3 reads CASSPGTEGDTQYF. This rearrangement joins TRBV18 to TRBJ2-3; TCRdb reports TRBD1, a call that lacks DNA to check it against. The CDR3 contains 14 residues. Germline values: CDR1 KGHSH, CDR2 LQKENI.

The rearrangement joins TRBV3-1 to TRBJ1-2. Germline CDR1 is LGHDT and CDR2 is YNNKEL (reference sequence). The CDR3 covers 15 residues. CDR3 in amino acids: CASSQVVVSNSGYTF.

The genes are TRBV29-1 and TRBJ2-3; TCRdb's D call, TRBD1, is unchecked because there is no DNA. The CDR3 is 14 amino acids. Germline loops: CDR1 SQVTM, CDR2 ANQGSEA. The CDR3 sequence is CSATTAMNTDTQYF.